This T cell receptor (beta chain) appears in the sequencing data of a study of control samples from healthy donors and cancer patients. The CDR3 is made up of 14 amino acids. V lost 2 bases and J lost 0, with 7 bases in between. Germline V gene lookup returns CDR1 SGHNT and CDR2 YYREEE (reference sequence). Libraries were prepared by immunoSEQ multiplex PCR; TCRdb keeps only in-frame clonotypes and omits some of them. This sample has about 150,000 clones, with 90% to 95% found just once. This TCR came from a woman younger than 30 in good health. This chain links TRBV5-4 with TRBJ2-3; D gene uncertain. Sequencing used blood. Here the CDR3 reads CASSFGLSTDTQYF. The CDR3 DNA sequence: TGTGCCAGCAGCTTTGGCCTAAGCACAGATACGCAGTATTTT.